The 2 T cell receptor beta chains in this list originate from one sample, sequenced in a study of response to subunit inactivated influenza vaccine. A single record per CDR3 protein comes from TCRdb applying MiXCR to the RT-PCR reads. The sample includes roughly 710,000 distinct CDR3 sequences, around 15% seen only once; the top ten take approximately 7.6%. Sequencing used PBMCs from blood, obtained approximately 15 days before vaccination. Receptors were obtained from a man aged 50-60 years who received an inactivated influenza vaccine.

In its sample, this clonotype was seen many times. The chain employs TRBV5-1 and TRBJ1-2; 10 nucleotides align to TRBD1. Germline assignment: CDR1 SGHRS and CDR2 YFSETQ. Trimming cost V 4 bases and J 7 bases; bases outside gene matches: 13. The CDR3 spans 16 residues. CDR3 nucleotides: TGCGCCAGCAGCCCAGGACAGGGGGTGTCTCTGGGTGGCTACACCTTC. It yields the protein CASSPGQGVSLGGYTF.

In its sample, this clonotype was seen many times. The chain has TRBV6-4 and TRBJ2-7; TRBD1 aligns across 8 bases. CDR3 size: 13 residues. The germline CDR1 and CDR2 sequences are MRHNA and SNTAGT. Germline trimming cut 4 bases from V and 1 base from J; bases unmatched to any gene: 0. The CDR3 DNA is TGTGCCAGCAGTGGGACAGGGTCCTACGAGCAGTACTTC. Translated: CASSGTGSYEQYF.